This T cell receptor beta chain emerged from a study of shared clonotypes between healthy human individuals. Study outcomes and limitations: Naive subsets tended to show greater estimated richness than memory subsets. Clonotypes not shared had lower generation probabilities than those common to all four donors.

TCRdb's table, derived via immunoSEQ multiplex PCR, lists solely in-frame clones and lacks some. The sample yields a few hundred thousand clones, nearly 97% seen once. CDR1 is MNHEY and CDR2 is SMNVEV in the germline V gene (reference sequence). CDR3 length: 15 amino acids. As regards this clone: Its antigen is unidentified.

CD45RO-negative, CCR7-selected cells formed the naive CD8 fraction, which excluded terminally differentiated effector memory CD45RA+ cells. This sequence originates from a woman between 25 and 40 years old in good health. The sample taken for sequencing was naive CD8+ T cells sorted from blood. The genes are TRBV27 and TRBJ2-5, with D perhaps TRBD1 or TRBD2 (5 bases each). The last part of the DNA fits TRBJ2-7 better; the J call may be wrong. The CDR3 DNA reads as TGTGCCAGCAGTTTACAGGGTTTAGAGGGCTACGAGCAGTACTTC. Its protein is CASSLQGLEGYEQYF.